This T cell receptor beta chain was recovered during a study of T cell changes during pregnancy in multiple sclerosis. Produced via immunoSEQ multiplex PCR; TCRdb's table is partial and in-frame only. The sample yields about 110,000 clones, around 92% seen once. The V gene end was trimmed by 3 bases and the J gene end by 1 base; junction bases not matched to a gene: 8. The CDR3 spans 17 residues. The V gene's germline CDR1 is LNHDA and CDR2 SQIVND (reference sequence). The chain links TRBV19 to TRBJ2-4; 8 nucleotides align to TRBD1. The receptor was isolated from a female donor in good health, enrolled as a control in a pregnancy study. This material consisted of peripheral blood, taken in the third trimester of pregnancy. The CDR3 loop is CASSIRQGWGAKNIQYF. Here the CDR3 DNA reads TGTGCCAGTAGTATTAGACAGGGGTGGGGGGCCAAAAACATTCAGTACTTC. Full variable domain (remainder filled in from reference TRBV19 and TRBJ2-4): DGGITQSPKYLFRKEGQNVTLSCEQNLNHDAMYWYRQDPGQGLRLIYYSQIVNDFQKGDIAEGYSVSREKKESFPLTVTSAQKNPTAFYLCASSIRQGWGAKNIQYFGAGTRLSVL.